The 26 T cell receptor beta chains below all came from one sample that was sequenced in a study of cytomegalovirus exposure and HLA in healthy donors. 13 Jbeta primers and 60 Vbeta primers were used for the PCR. Only in-frame clones appear in the TCRdb table, and some are missing; sequencing was by immunoSEQ multiplex PCR. The table records 110,000 to 150,000 clones, roughly 75% of them present only once. Sequenced material: PBMCs. The origin of the receptors is a female donor in good health and CMV-seronegative.

The chain is built from TRBV5-6 and TRBJ1-2, with 7 bases aligning to TRBD1. Trimming at V came to 4 bases and at J to 4 bases, leaving 10 bases not matched to a gene. The germline V gene encodes CDR1 SGHDT and CDR2 YYEEEE. The CDR3 contains 15 residues. The CDR3 here is CASSRDQTGPYGYTF. The CDR3 nucleotides read TGTGCCAGCAGCCGGGACCAGACAGGGCCCTATGGCTACACCTTC.

The chain joins TRBV5-6 to TRBJ1-1; 7 bases agree with TRBD1. The CDR3 has 12 amino acids. The ends lost 5 bases at V and 6 bases at J; junction bases unmatched: 4. CDR1 and CDR2 (germline): SGHDT, YYEEEE. The CDR3 sequence is CASSYDRAEAFF. CDR3 DNA sequence: TGTGCCAGCAGTTATGACAGGGCTGAAGCTTTCTTT.

The V call is TRBV7-2, the J call TRBJ1-3, with TRBD1 identical over 7 bases. The V gene's germline CDR1 is SGHTA and CDR2 FQGNSA. The CDR3 is 18 amino acids. The V segment lost 5 bases and the J segment 0 bases; nucleotides outside the gene matches: 13. CDR3 DNA: TGTGCCAGCAGCCTGATGGGGACAGCTTCCCTCTCTGGAAACACCATATATTTT. It yields the protein CASSLMGTASLSGNTIYF.

A remark on this clone: Relative to the germline gene, one junction end is altered; a read error may explain this. V gene TRBV14 combines with J gene TRBJ2-3, with 7 positions matching TRBD2. Germline loops: CDR1 SGHDN, CDR2 FVKESK. There are 14 residues in the CDR3. The CDR3 DNA reads as TGTGCCAGCCGCCAACAAGCGGGGCCAGATACGCAGTATTTT. Translation gives CASRQQAGPDTQYF.

This chain links TRBV7-2 with TRBJ1-3; 8 bases agree with TRBD1. V lost 5 bases to trimming and J lost 6 bases; unmatched junction nucleotides: 3. The germline gives CDR1 SGHTA, CDR2 FQGNSA. This CDR3 is 13 amino acids long. CDR3 bases: TGTGCCAGCAGCGAGACAGGGGTAAACACCATATATTTT. Encoded protein: CASSETGVNTIYF.

The chain has TRBV30 and TRBJ2-2; tentatively, D is TRBD1 (5 bases). CDR3 length: 17 amino acids. CDR1 and CDR2 (germline): GTSNPN, SVGIG (reference sequence). V was clipped by 1 base and J by 0 bases, with 15 bases between them. CDR3 region: CAWSGLGQKANTGELFF. CDR3 DNA sequence: TGTGCCTGGAGTGGTTTGGGGCAGAAAGCGAACACCGGGGAGCTGTTTTTT.

This rearrangement joins TRBV28 to TRBJ1-5; 7 bases align to TRBD1. Germline assignment: CDR1 MDHEN and CDR2 SYDVKM. The CDR3 loop spans 17 amino acids. V lost 8 bases and J lost 4; bases outside the gene matches: 17. CDR3 in DNA: TGTGCCAGCTGTCCCGGGACAGTCGGATTAAAGAATCAGCCCCAGCATTTT. It translates to CASCPGTVGLKNQPQHF.

This clone showed up just a few times. The chain combines TRBV5-1 with TRBJ2-5; D unresolved. The closer fit of TRBJ2-7 to the DNA end suggests the J call may be wrong. The CDR3 contains 13 residues. Germline values: CDR1 SGHRS, CDR2 YFSETQ. As DNA, the CDR3 is TGCGCCAGCAGCCTTAGCCGTAACTACGAGCAGTACTTC. Translating it yields CASSLSRNYEQYF.

This rearrangement joins TRBV19 to TRBJ1-2, with D possibly matching TRBD1 (5 bases). Germline CDR1 and CDR2: LNHDA and SQIVND (reference sequence). Between the trimmed V and J ends, which lost 1 base and 2 bases, there was a span of 11 bases. There are 15 residues in the CDR3. The CDR3 protein is CASSIGVAGNYGYTF. CDR3 DNA sequence: TGTGCCAGTAGTATAGGGGTAGCAGGGAACTATGGCTACACCTTC. The whole variable domain, remainder taken from reference TRBV19 and TRBJ1-2, is DGGITQSPKYLFRKEGQNVTLSCEQNLNHDAMYWYRQDPGQGLRLIYYSQIVNDFQKGDIAEGYSVSREKKESFPLTVTSAQKNPTAFYLCASSIGVAGNYGYTFGSGTRLTVV.

The V and J genes are TRBV4-1 and TRBJ2-5; 12 nucleotides align to TRBD2. The better agreement between TRBJ2-7 and the DNA end casts doubt on the J call. The CDR3 length is 19 residues. Germline V lookup: CDR1 MGHRA, CDR2 YSYEKL. Here the CDR3 reads CASSQARTSGASSSYEQYF. The DNA for the CDR3 is TGCGCCAGCAGCCAAGCCCGGACTAGCGGGGCCTCGAGCTCCTACGAGCAGTACTTC.

This chain uses TRBV19 with TRBJ1-4; D is unresolved. CDR3 length: 11 amino acids. V gave up 7 bases and J gave up 12 bases, with 12 bases separating them. The germline V gene encodes CDR1 LNHDA and CDR2 SQIVND (reference sequence). CDR3 bases: TGTGCCAGTACTTATTCCGGAGAACTGTTTTTT. It yields the protein CASTYSGELFF.

The chain is built from TRBV28 and TRBJ2-3, with 11 bases matching TRBD2. The CDR3 is 17 amino acids. V lost 2 bases to trimming and J lost 5 bases; unmatched junction nucleotides: 9. Germline V gene sequence: CDR1 MDHEN, CDR2 SYDVKM. The CDR3 DNA reads TGTGCCAGCAGTTTAAATCCTAGCGGGAGGTCCCTAGATACGCAGTATTTT. This encodes CASSLNPSGRSLDTQYF.

The chain couples TRBV9 to TRBJ2-6; the D is unclear. Trimming removed 0 bases from V and 4 bases from J, with 5 bases in between. The CDR3 length is 14 residues. The germline V gene encodes CDR1 SGDLS and CDR2 YYNGEE. The CDR3 coding sequence is TGTGCCAGCAGCGTAGGAGGCGGGGCCAACGTCCTGACTTTC. Translating gives CASSVGGGANVLTF.

The V call is TRBV30, the J call TRBJ2-7, with D possibly being TRBD2 (5 bases). Trimming removed 5 bases from V and 4 bases from J, with 15 bases in between. There are 13 residues in the CDR3. The germline V gene has CDR1 GTSNPN and CDR2 SVGIG (reference sequence). The DNA for the CDR3 is TGTGCCTGGGGACGGACGCTAGCTTACGAGCAGTACTTC. It codes for CAWGRTLAYEQYF.

The J gene is TRBJ1-1, the V gene TRBV19; 7 bases align to TRBD1. Germline lookup yields CDR1 LNHDA and CDR2 SQIVND (reference sequence). Unmatched junction bases numbered 2, after V lost 0 bases and J lost 4 bases. CDR3 length equals 14 residues. This chain's CDR3 is CASSIDRGSTEAFF. Written as DNA, the CDR3 is TGTGCCAGTAGTATAGACAGGGGGTCCACTGAAGCTTTCTTT.

The chain carries TRBV5-1 and TRBJ2-7; D is uncertain. This CDR3 has 15 residues. V gave up 3 bases and J gave up 5 bases, with 18 bases separating them. Germline values: CDR1 SGHRS, CDR2 YFSETQ. The CDR3 sequence: CASSYGGSTHNEQYF. As DNA, the CDR3 is TGCGCCAGCAGCTACGGCGGTTCCACTCACAACGAGCAGTACTTC.

The chain recombines TRBV28 with TRBJ2-1; 7 nucleotides agree with TRBD1. The V segment lost 10 bases and the J segment 12 bases; nucleotides outside the gene matches: 6. CDR3 length: 10 residues. Germline V gene data show CDR1 as MDHEN and CDR2 as SYDVKM. DNA of the CDR3: TGTGCCACCCGAGGGACAGCGCAGTTCTTC. Residues: CATRGTAQFF.

This rearrangement joins TRBV2 to TRBJ2-1; 7 nucleotides line up with TRBD2. V lost 6 bases, J lost 5 bases, and 1 base stayed unmatched. The CDR3 consists of 12 residues. In germline, CDR1 is SNHLY, CDR2 FYNNEI. Written as DNA, the CDR3 is TGTGCCAGCAGGGGGGGGGACAATGAGCAGTTCTTC. Encoded protein: CASRGGDNEQFF.

The chain is built from TRBV14 and TRBJ2-1; no clear D gene. V was pared by 4 bases and J by 4 bases, with 11 bases between. CDR1 and CDR2 (germline): SGHDN, FVKESK. The CDR3 is 14 amino acids. The CDR3 DNA sequence: TGTGCCAGCAGCCGGCGTGAGGTTTACAATGAGCAGTTCTTC. It encodes CASSRREVYNEQFF.

This clone was recorded only once. The CDR3 coding sequence is TGTGCCAGCAGCCAAGTCTTGGGGCGGGGGAATTACGAGCAGTACTTC. It specifies CASSQVLGRGNYEQYF. This chain links TRBV4-2 with TRBJ2-7; 7 bases fit TRBD2. The V and J ends lost 1 base and 4 bases, in that order; junction bases with no gene match: 10. Per germline, CDR1 LGHNA and CDR2 YNFKEQ. The CDR3 spans 16 residues.

This chain connects TRBV28 to TRBJ1-2, with 8 bases that match TRBD1. With 6 bases clipped from V and 2 bases from J, the junction kept 5 bases outside the gene matches. This CDR3 is built from 14 residues. Germline CDR1 MDHEN, CDR2 SYDVKM. The CDR3 DNA reads TGTGCCAGCAGAGGGACAGGTCTCAACTATGGCTACACCTTC. This codes for CASRGTGLNYGYTF.

The chain uses TRBV28 and TRBJ2-7, with D possibly being TRBD1 (6 bases). Germline values: CDR1 MDHEN, CDR2 SYDVKM. Trimming pared 2 bases from V and 1 base from J, leaving 15 bases between. The length of the CDR3 is 16 residues. The CDR3 is CASSLIAGARSYEQYF. The CDR3 nucleotides read TGTGCCAGCAGTTTAATAGCAGGGGCCAGGTCCTACGAGCAGTACTTC.

This chain links TRBV7-9 with TRBJ1-2; D uncertain. The CDR3 extends over 16 amino acids. V lost 4 bases and J lost 4, with 19 bases in between. Germline V lookup: CDR1 SEHNR, CDR2 FQNEAQ (reference sequence). CDR3 region: CASSSSRIPTTYGYTF. CDR3 in DNA: TGTGCCAGCAGCTCCAGCCGGATACCTACTACCTATGGCTACACCTTC. The entire variable domain, with the rest obtained from reference TRBV7-9 and TRBJ1-2, is as follows: DTGVSQNPRHKITKRGQNVTFRCDPISEHNRLYWYRQTLGQGPEFLTYFQNEAQLEKSRLLSDRFSAERPKGSFSTLEIQRTEQGDSAMYLCASSSSRIPTTYGYTFGSGTRLTVV.

The chain carries TRBV11-3 and TRBJ1-1; D might be TRBD1 (5 bases). The CDR3 length is 13 residues. Trimming took 5 bases from V and 1 from J, leaving 8 bases between them. Germline V gene lookup returns CDR1 SGHNT and CDR2 YENEEA. CDR3 residues: CASSLGGNTEAFF. In DNA, the CDR3 is TGTGCCAGCAGCCTGGGGGGGAACACTGAAGCTTTCTTT. Supplemented by reference TRBV11-3 and TRBJ1-1, the full variable domain reads EAGVVQSPRYKIIEKKQPVAFWCNPISGHNTLYWYLQNLGQGPELLIRYENEEAVDDSQLPKDRFSAERLKGVDSTLKIQPAELGDSAVYLCASSLGGNTEAFFGQGTRLTVV.

The V call is TRBV28, the J call TRBJ2-1; D might be TRBD2 (5 bases). The germline gives CDR1 MDHEN, CDR2 SYDVKM. V was pared by 3 bases and J by 3 bases, with 18 bases between. The CDR3 has 17 amino acids. Here the CDR3 DNA reads TGTGCCAGCAGTTTGGGCCCCAAGCGGCTGCTCTACAATGAGCAGTTCTTC. Its translation is CASSLGPKRLLYNEQFF.

The V gene is TRBV7-6, the J gene TRBJ2-1, with a possible D match to TRBD2 (5 bases). V lost 1 base and J 4 bases, leaving 8 bases between the germline ends. This CDR3 comprises 14 residues. Germline V CDR1 and CDR2: SGHVS, FNYEAQ. CDR3 region: CASSLGERYNEQFF. The CDR3 bases are TGTGCCAGCAGCTTAGGCGAGCGGTACAATGAGCAGTTCTTC.